In this sample, the clone carrying this T cell receptor beta chain turned up many times. These data originate in a study of beta chain features in type 1 diabetes. Study in general: Sorted cells examined across all samples numbered 100 million to 140 million.

Sequencing targeted expressed TCRB transcripts, as all isolated RNA had been reverse transcribed. Sequencing used immunoSEQ multiplex PCR; TCRdb keeps in-frame clones, though not all of them. This repertoire shows about 340,000 clones, roughly 8% found once; its top ten account for less than 0.5%. V was trimmed by 2 bases and J by 1 base, leaving 15 bases between them. CDR3 size: 16 residues. Germline loops: CDR1 ENHRY, CDR2 SYGVKD. Material for sequencing was central memory CD4+ T cells from blood. This chain uses TRBV10-3 with TRBJ2-7; tentative D call: TRBD1 (6 bases). The receptor comes from a young woman in good health. In DNA, the CDR3 is TGTGCCATCAGTGAGGGGCGGCAGGGGAAATCCTACGAGCAGTACTTC. Residues: CAISEGRQGKSYEQYF.